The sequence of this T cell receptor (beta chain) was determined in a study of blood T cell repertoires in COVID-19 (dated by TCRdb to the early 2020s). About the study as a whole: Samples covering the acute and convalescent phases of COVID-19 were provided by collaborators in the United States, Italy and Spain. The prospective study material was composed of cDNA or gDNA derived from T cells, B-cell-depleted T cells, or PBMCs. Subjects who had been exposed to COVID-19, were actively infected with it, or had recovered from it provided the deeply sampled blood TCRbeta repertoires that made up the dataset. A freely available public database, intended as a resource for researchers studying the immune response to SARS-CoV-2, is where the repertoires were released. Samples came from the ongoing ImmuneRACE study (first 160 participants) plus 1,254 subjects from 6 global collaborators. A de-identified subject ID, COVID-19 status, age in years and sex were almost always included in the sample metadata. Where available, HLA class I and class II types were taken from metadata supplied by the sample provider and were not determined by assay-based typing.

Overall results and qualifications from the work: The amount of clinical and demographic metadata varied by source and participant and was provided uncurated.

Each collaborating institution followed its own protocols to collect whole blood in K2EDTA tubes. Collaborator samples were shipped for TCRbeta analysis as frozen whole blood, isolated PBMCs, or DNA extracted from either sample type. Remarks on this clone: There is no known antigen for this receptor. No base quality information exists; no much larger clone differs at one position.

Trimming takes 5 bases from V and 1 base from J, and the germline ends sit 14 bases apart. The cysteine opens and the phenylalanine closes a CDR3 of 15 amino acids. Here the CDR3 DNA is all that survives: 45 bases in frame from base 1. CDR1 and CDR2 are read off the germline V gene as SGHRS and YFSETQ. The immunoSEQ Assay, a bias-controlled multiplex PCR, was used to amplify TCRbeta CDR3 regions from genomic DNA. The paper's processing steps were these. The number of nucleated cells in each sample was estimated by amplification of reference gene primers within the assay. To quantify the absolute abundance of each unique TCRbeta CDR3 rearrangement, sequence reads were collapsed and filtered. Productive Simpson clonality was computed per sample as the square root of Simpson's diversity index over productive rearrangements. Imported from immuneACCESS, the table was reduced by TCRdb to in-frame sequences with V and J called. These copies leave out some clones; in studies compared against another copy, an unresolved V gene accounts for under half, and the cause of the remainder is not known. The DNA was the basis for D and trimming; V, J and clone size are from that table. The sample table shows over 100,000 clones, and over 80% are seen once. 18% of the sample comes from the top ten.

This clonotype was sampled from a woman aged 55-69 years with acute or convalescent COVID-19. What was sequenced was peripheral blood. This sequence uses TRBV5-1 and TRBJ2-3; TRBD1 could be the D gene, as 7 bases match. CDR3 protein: CASRQGGERTDTQYF. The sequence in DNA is TGCGCCAGCAGGCAGGGGGGAGAGCGCACAGATACGCAGTATTTT. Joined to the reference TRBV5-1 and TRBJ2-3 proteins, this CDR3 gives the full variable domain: KAGVTQTPRYLIKTRGQQVTLSCSPISGHRSVSWYQQTPGQGLQFLFEYFSETQRNKGNFPGRFSGRQFSNSRSEMNVSTLELGDSALYLCASRQGGERTDTQYFGPGTRLTVL.